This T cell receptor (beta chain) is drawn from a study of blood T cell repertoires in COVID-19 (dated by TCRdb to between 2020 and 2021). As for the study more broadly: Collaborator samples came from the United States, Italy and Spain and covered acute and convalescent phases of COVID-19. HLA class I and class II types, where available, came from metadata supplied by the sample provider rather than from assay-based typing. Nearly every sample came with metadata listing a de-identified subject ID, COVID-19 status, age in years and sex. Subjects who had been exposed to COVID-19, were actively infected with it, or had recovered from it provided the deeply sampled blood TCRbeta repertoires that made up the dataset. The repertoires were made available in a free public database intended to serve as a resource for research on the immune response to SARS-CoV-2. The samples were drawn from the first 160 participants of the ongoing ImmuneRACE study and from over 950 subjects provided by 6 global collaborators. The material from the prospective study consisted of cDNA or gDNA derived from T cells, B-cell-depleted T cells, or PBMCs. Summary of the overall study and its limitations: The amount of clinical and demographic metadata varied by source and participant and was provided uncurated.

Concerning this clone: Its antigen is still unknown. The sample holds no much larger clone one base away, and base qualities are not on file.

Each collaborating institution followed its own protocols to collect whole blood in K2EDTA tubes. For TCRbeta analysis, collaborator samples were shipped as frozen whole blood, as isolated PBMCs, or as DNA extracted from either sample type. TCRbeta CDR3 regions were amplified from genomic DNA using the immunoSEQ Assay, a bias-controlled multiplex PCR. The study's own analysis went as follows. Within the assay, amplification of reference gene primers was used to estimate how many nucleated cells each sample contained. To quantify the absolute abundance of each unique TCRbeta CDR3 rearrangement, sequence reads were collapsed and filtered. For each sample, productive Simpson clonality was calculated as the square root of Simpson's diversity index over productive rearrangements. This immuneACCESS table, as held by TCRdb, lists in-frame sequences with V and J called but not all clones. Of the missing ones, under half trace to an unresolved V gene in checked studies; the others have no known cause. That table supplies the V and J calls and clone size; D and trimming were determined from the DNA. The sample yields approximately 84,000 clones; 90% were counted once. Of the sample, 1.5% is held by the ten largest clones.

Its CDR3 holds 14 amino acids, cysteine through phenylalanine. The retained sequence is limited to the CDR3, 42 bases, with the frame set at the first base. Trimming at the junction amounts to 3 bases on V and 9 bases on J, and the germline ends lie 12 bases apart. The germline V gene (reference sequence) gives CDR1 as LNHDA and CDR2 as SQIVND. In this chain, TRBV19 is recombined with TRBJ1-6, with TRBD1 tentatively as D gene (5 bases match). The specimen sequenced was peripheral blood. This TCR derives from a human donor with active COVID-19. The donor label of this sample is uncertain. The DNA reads TGTGCCAGTAGTATGGATCGAAGGGGTTCACCCCTCCACTTT. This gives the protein CASSMDRRGSPLHF.